A selection of T cell receptor beta chains follows, all from one sample in a study of post-analysis software for immune sequencing data. TCRdb passed the PCR reads through MiXCR, listing each CDR3 protein once. The sample records fewer than 850,000 distinct CDR3 sequences, roughly 27% being singletons. The source material was blood. The receptor set was obtained from a girl aged 10 to 17 with multiple sclerosis. Each CDR3 is given with its conserved first and last residue. The order of the fields is clone size, V gene, D gene, J gene, CDR3 DNA, CDR3 protein. The D gene is left open where the match is weak. The size field is filled for only some rows; it gives once, few, many or a size class.

few	TRBV4-1	-	TRBJ1-2	TGCGCCAGCAGCCAACCGGCGGGGGGGCAGAATGGCTACACCTTC	CASSQPAGGQNGYTF
few	TRBV7-2	TRBD2	TRBJ2-3	TGTGTCAGCAGCTTTGGGGGGGCAGATACGCAGTATTTT	CVSSFGGADTQYF
-	TRBV20-1	TRBD1	TRBJ1-6	TGCAGAGTAAGGGACAGGGGTCTTTCACCCCTCCACTTT	CRVRDRGLSPLHF
-	TRBV3-1	TRBD1	TRBJ1-2	TGTGCCAGCAGCCCTATGATCGGGACAGACTATGGCTACACCTTC	CASSPMIGTDYGYTF
many	TRBV7-2	-	TRBJ1-2	TGTGCCAGCAGCCCGGGTACAGTACGTGGCTACACCTTC	CASSPGTVRGYTF
many	TRBV20-1	TRBD2	TRBJ2-7	TGCAGTGCTAGAGATCCTAGCGGGGGCGTCTACGAGCAGTACTTC	CSARDPSGGVYEQYF
-	TRBV6-6	TRBD1	TRBJ2-5	TGTGCCAGCAGTTGGACAGGGGGGTATGGGGAGACCCAGTACTTC	CASSWTGGYGETQYF
many	TRBV5-1	-	TRBJ2-3	TGCGCCAGCAGCTCCAGACAGGGAGGGGTTAGAGATACGCAGTATTTT	CASSSRQGGVRDTQYF
-	TRBV20-1	TRBD2	TRBJ2-7	TGCAGTGCTACAACCACTTCTAGCGGTTACTCCTACGAGCAGTACTTC	CSATTTSSGYSYEQYF
few	TRBV28	TRBD1	TRBJ2-5	TGTGCCAGCAGGCGGACCGGGACAGGGACTGCTCAGGCGTACTTC	CASRRTGTGTAQAYF
-	TRBV28	TRBD1	TRBJ1-4	TGTGCCAGCAGTCCCCACCACGGGACAGGGCATGAAAAACTGTTTTTT	CASSPHHGTGHEKLFF
-	TRBV18	TRBD1	TRBJ1-2	TGTGCCTGTGGGACAGGGACGTATGGCTACACCTTC	CACGTGTYGYTF
-	TRBV3-1	-	TRBJ1-6	TGTGCCAGCAGCCCGGGACGGAGGAATTCACCCCTCCACTTT	CASSPGRRNSPLHF
few	TRBV7-2	-	TRBJ1-2	TGTGCCAGCAGCTTACAATGGCAGGCTGCCAACTATGGCTACACCTTC	CASSLQWQAANYGYTF
-	TRBV10-3	TRBD2	TRBJ2-3	TGTGCCTCCCGCGGGGGGCTTACAGATACGCAGTATTTT	CASRGGLTDTQYF
-	TRBV11-2	TRBD1	TRBJ2-5	TGTGCCAGCAGCTTTGGCGGGACAGGGGTACAAGAGACCCAGTACTTC	CASSFGGTGVQETQYF
few	TRBV6-1	-	TRBJ2-7	TGTGCCAGCTTAGAGGAGATGTGGGGAGAGCAGTACTTC	CASLEEMWGEQYF
-	TRBV29-1	TRBD2	TRBJ2-1	TGCAGCGTCTTCGGTTTAGCGGGATCCTACAATGAGCAGTTCTTC	CSVFGLAGSYNEQFF
few	TRBV6-6	-	TRBJ2-2	TGTGCCAGCAGTTACTCCGGGGGCGGGGAGCTGTTTTTT	CASSYSGGGELFF
-	TRBV6-2/TRBV6-3	-	TRBJ2-5	TGTGCCAGCAGCGCCGTAAAGGGGCCAAGGGAGACCCAGTACTTC	CASSAVKGPRETQYF
-	TRBV5-1	-	TRBJ2-5	TGCGCCAGCAGCCGGAGCGCGGACAGAATACAAGAGACCCAGTACTTC	CASSRSADRIQETQYF
-	TRBV20-1	TRBD2	TRBJ2-5	TGCAGTGCCTTCTTAGCGGGGCCAGGTGTGGCAGAGACCCAGTACTTC	CSAFLAGPGVAETQYF
-	TRBV15	TRBD1	TRBJ1-2	TGTGCCACCAGCAGAGTTGTGACAGGGACCTACACCTTC	CATSRVVTGTYTF
few	TRBV11-2	-	TRBJ2-5	TGTGCCAGCAGCTTGGGGACGGGAGACGGGCCGACCCAGTACTTC	CASSLGTGDGPTQYF
-	TRBV6-5	-	TRBJ2-2	TGTGCCAGCACTCGTTCGGGCCGTGGCGGGGAGCTGTTTTTT	CASTRSGRGGELFF
-	TRBV9	TRBD1	TRBJ2-5	TGTGCCAGCAGCGCTAACAGGGGCGGGGAGACCCAGTACTTC	CASSANRGGETQYF
-	TRBV29-1	-	TRBJ2-1	TGCAGCGTTTTCCTACGACCACTTTCCTCCCACAATGAGCAGTTCTTC	CSVFLRPLSSHNEQFF
-	TRBV28	-	TRBJ2-5	TGTGTCAGCACCCACGCAGGGGGGGTAGGAGAGACCCAGTACTTC	CVSTHAGGVGETQYF
-	TRBV6-1	TRBD1	TRBJ2-1	TGTGCCAGCAACAAAAGAGGGACAGGGTACAATGAGCAGTTCTTC	CASNKRGTGYNEQFF
-	TRBV27	TRBD2	TRBJ2-1	TGTGCCAGCAGTCTAGTAGCGGGAGCCTCCTACAATGAGCAGTTCTTC	CASSLVAGASYNEQFF
few	TRBV4-3	-	TRBJ1-5	TGCGCCAGCAGCCCCGGATGGGTCGGGAGGGTTCAGCCCCAGCATTTT	CASSPGWVGRVQPQHF
few	TRBV2	-	TRBJ2-4	TGTGCCAGCAGTGAAGCGGTAGTAGGTCCAGTTACCAAAAACATTCAGTACTTC	CASSEAVVGPVTKNIQYF
-	TRBV7-2	-	TRBJ2-1	TGTGCCAGCAGACCTCCGGGGGGCCCTAGTGTGTTCTTC	CASRPPGGPSVFF
many	TRBV10-3	TRBD1	TRBJ1-5	TGTGCCATCACGGACAGGGTGGACGGTCAGCCCCAGCATTTT	CAITDRVDGQPQHF
-	TRBV20-1	TRBD1	TRBJ2-3	TGCAGTGCTAGAGATCATGGGACAGATCCGAGCGATACGCAGTATTTT	CSARDHGTDPSDTQYF
-	TRBV27	-	TRBJ2-2	TGTGCCAGCAGATCAATTCCAGGGATCGGGGAGCTGTTTTTT	CASRSIPGIGELFF
-	TRBV27	TRBD1	TRBJ1-1	TGTGCCAGCAGTCGGACAGGGTCTGGGTACACTGAAGCTTTCTTT	CASSRTGSGYTEAFF
-	TRBV20-1	-	TRBJ2-7	TGCAGTGCTAGAAAACCCGTGGGCTCCTACGAGCAGTACTTC	CSARKPVGSYEQYF
-	TRBV2	-	TRBJ2-4	TGTGCCAGCCAGGGGGGGCGGGGGTTGGATGAGCAGTACTTC	CASQGGRGLDEQYF
-	TRBV20-1	-	TRBJ1-5	TGCAGTGCTAGAGATTCGGCAAGATGGGTTAATCAGCCCCAGCATTTT	CSARDSARWVNQPQHF
many	TRBV7-9	-	TRBJ2-7	TGTGCCAGCAGCCCGGGTAGCGACTACGAGCAGTACTTC	CASSPGSDYEQYF
few	TRBV29-1	TRBD1	TRBJ2-7	TGCAGCGCCGGGACAGATTCCTACGAGCAGTACTTC	CSAGTDSYEQYF
-	TRBV3-1	-	TRBJ1-4	TGTGCCAGCAGCCATGGCCGGGGCCCGAATGAAAAACTGTTTTTT	CASSHGRGPNEKLFF
few	TRBV12-3/TRBV12-4	TRBD2	TRBJ2-3	TGTGCCAGCAGTTCGGGGCAGGGAGGGCGGCGGCCAGATACGCAGTATTTT	CASSSGQGGRRPDTQYF
few	TRBV7-2	-	TRBJ2-3	TGTGCCAGCAGCTTCTCTCGTGACACAGATACGCAGTATTTT	CASSFSRDTDTQYF
few	TRBV20-1	-	TRBJ1-1	TGCAGTGCTAGAGATGGGGGATGGGACACTGAAGCTTTCTTT	CSARDGGWDTEAFF
-	TRBV10-3	-	TRBJ1-5	TGTGCCATCAGTGACCCCAACAGGCCCAATCAGCCCCAGCATTTT	CAISDPNRPNQPQHF
few	TRBV5-5	TRBD2	TRBJ2-3	TGTGCCAGCAGCCCCGAACGACTAGCGTCAGATACGCAGTATTTT	CASSPERLASDTQYF
many	TRBV29-1	-	TRBJ2-7	TGCAGCGCCGGGAAGGGGTCGGGGTACGAGCAGTACTTC	CSAGKGSGYEQYF
-	TRBV6-6	-	TRBJ1-1	TGTGCCAGCAGTTACTCGGCTTTCTTT	CASSYSAFF